This TCR beta chain originates from a study of PD-1 blockade in classical Hodgkin lymphoma. The CDR3 runs to 14 residues. The V end lost 4 bases, the J end lost 2 bases, and 9 bases lay between the germline ends. Germline V gene sequence: CDR1 SGHNT, CDR2 YENEEA. As concerns this clone: The antigen is not known.

General study findings and limits: Nivolumab initiated under 1 year post-ASCT led to patient exclusion. Significantly greater TCR diversity emerged by C4D1 in CD4+ cells but not CD8+ cells.

All patients experienced relapse after autologous stem cell transplantation, and brentuximab vedotin exposure was variable. By magnetic negative selection, CD4+ T cells were purified from thawed PBMCs. Patients reached a best response of complete response, partial response or progressive disease. Data came from immunoSEQ multiplex PCR; TCRdb stores just in-frame clones and leaves some out. The sample consists of over 20,000 clones, roughly 84% of them appearing once. This rearrangement joins TRBV11-3 to TRBJ2-1; D possibly corresponds to TRBD2 (5 bases). The sequence was obtained from a human donor with classical Hodgkin lymphoma. The sequences come from CD4+ T cells from blood, collected at baseline. The CDR3 here is CASSSGLAYNEQFF. The CDR3 coding sequence is TGTGCCAGCAGCTCAGGACTGGCCTACAATGAGCAGTTCTTC.